The present TCR beta chain was sequenced within a study of cytomegalovirus exposure and HLA in healthy donors. Study outcomes and limitations: With later analysis, a missense DCLRE1C variant became linked to TCR beta V- and J-gene trimming. An Asian-associated ancestry cluster reportedly showed fewer N-insertions than the roughly 600-donor mean in a later analysis. Associated with cytomegalovirus, according to the listing, were around 160 TCR beta chains. Donors were assumed by presence/absence analyses to have roughly uniform sequencing depth.

A note on this clone: Its matching antigen is unknown.

PCR employed 60 Vbeta and 13 Jbeta primers. TCRdb's table, derived via immunoSEQ multiplex PCR, lists solely in-frame clones and lacks some. The table includes some 120,000 clones, just under 80% detected once. Sequencing was carried out using PBMCs. This receptor was identified in a man aged 25 to 45 in good health and CMV-seronegative.

CDR3 sequence reads: CASSTGTSLYTQYF. The CDR3 DNA follows: TGTGCCAGCAGCACGGGGACTAGCTTATATACGCAGTATTTT. This rearrangement joins TRBV9 to TRBJ2-3; TRBD2 aligns across 9 bases. J was trimmed by 7 bases and V by 4 bases; bases with no gene match: 7. Germline CDR1 reads SGDLS; CDR2 reads YYNGEE. The CDR3 runs to 14 residues.